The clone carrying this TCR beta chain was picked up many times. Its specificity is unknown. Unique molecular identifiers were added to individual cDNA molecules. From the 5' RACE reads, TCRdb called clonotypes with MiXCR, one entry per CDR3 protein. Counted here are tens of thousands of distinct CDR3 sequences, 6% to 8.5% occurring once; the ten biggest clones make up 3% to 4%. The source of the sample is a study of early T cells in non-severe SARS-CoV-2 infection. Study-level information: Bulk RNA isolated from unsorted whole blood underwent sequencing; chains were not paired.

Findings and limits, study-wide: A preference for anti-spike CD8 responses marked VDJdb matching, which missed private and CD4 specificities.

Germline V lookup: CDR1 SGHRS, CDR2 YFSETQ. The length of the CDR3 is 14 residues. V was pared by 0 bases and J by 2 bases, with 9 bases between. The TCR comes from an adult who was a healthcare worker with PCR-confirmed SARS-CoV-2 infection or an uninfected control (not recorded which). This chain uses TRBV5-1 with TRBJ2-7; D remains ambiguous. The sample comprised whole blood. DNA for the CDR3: TGCGCCAGCAGCTTGGGGCAGACGACCTACGAGCAGTACTTC. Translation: CASSLGQTTYEQYF.